This T cell receptor beta chain comes out of a study of blood T cell repertoires in COVID-19. CDR3 length: 14 residues. V trimming: 5 bases; J trimming: 16 bases; junction bases outside the gene matches: 14. Germline CDR1 SGHTA, CDR2 FQGTGA. Measured with immunoSEQ multiplex PCR; TCRdb has only the in-frame clones, and not every one. The sample has just under 80,000 clones; 84% are singletons. The rearrangement links TRBV7-3 to TRBJ2-1; TRBD2 matches at 10 bases. This clonotype was obtained from a human donor in a cohort sampled during active COVID-19. The sequencing sample was made of peripheral blood. The CDR3 nucleotides are TGTGCCAGCAGCCCAAGTGGAGCTAGCGGGGGCGGATTCTTC. This encodes CASSPSGASGGGFF.